This T cell receptor (beta chain) was found in a study of blood T cell repertoires in COVID-19. Looking at the study overall: Samples representing acute and convalescent COVID-19 were sourced from the United States, Italy and Spain.

TCRdb's table, derived via immunoSEQ multiplex PCR, lists solely in-frame clones and lacks some. Of tens of thousands of clones listed, around 81% are singletons. This CDR3 is built from 15 residues. Trimming took off 5 bases at V and 0 bases at J, with 13 bases between the two ends. CDR1 is SGHVS, CDR2 FNYEAQ, per germline. The source of this sequence is a woman aged 60 to 75 with acute or convalescent COVID-19. The chain recombines TRBV7-6 with TRBJ1-1; D unclear. The specimen was peripheral blood. CDR3 residues: CASSPSRGLNTEAFF. The CDR3 DNA follows: TGTGCCAGCAGCCCCAGCCGGGGATTGAACACTGAAGCTTTCTTT.